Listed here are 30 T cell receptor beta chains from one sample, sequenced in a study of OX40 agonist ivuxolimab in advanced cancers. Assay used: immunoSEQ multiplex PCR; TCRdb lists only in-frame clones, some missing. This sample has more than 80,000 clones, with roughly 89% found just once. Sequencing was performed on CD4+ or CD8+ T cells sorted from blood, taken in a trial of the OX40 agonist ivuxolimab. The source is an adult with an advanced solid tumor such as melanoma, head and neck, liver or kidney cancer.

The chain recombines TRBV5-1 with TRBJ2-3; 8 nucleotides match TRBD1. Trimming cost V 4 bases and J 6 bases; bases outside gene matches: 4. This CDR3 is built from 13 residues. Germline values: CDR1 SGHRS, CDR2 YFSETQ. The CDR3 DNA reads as TGCGCCAGCAGCCTTGACAGGGGTGATACGCAGTATTTT. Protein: CASSLDRGDTQYF. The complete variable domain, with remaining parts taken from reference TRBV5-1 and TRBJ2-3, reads KAGVTQTPRYLIKTRGQQVTLSCSPISGHRSVSWYQQTPGQGLQFLFEYFSETQRNKGNFPGRFSGRQFSNSRSEMNVSTLELGDSALYLCASSLDRGDTQYFGPGTRLTVL.

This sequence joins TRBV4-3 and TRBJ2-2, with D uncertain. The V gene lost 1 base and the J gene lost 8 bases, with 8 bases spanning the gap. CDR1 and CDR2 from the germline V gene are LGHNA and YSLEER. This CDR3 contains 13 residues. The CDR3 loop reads CASSQVHWGELFF. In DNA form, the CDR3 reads TGCGCCAGCAGCCAAGTTCACTGGGGGGAGCTGTTTTTT.

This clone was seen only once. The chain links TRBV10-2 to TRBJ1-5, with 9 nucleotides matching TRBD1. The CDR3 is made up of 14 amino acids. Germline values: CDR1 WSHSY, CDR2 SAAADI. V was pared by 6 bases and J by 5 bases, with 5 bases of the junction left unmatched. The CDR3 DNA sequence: TGCGCCAGCAGGCCGGGACAGGGACATCAGCCCCAGCATTTT. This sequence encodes CASRPGQGHQPQHF.

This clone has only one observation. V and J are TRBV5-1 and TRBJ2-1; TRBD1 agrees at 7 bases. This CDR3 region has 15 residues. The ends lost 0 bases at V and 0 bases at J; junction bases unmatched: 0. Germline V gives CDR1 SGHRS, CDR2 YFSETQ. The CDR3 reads CASSLGTGSYNEQFF. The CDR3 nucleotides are TGCGCCAGCAGCTTGGGGACAGGCTCCTACAATGAGCAGTTCTTC. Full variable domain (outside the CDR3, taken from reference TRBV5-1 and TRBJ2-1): KAGVTQTPRYLIKTRGQQVTLSCSPISGHRSVSWYQQTPGQGLQFLFEYFSETQRNKGNFPGRFSGRQFSNSRSEMNVSTLELGDSALYLCASSLGTGSYNEQFFGPGTRLTVL.

The DNA of the CDR3 is TGCGCCAGCAGCAACCGGGACTTCGAGACCCAGTACTTC. This gives the protein CASSNRDFETQYF. The V gene is TRBV5-1, the J gene TRBJ2-5, with a tentative D call TRBD2 (6 bases). The CDR3 is 13 residues long. The germline CDR1 and CDR2 sequences are SGHRS and YFSETQ. V was clipped by 4 bases and J by 5 bases, with 12 bases between them.

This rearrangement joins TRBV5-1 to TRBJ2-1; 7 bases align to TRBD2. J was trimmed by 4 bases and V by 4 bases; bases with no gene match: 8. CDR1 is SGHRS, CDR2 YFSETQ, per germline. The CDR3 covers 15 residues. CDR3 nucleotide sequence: TGCGCCAGCAGCGTCACTTGGCGGGGGTACAATGAGCAGTTCTTC. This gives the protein CASSVTWRGYNEQFF.

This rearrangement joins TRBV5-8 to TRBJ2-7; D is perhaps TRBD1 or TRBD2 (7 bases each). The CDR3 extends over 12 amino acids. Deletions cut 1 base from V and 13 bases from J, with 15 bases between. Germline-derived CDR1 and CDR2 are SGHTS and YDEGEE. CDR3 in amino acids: CASSLQAGGGYF. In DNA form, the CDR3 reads TGTGCCAGCAGCTTGCAAGCAGGGGGGGGATACTTC.

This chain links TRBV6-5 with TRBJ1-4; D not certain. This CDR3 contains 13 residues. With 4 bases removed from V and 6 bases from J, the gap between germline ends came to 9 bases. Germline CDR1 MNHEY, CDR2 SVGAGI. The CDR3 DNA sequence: TGTGCCAGCAGTTCCGTGCTGGATGAAAAACTGTTTTTT. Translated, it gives CASSSVLDEKLFF.

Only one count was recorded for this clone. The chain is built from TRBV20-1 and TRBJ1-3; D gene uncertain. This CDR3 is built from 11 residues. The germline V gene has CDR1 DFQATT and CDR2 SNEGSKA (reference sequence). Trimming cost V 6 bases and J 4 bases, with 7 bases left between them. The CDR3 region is CSAPKGNTIYF. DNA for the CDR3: TGCAGTGCCCCGAAAGGAAACACCATATATTTT.

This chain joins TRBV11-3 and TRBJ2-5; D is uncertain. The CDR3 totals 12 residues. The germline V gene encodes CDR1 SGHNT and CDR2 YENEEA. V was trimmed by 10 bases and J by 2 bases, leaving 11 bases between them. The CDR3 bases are TGTGCCACTGGAGCTACTCAAGAGACCCAGTACTTC. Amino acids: CATGATQETQYF.

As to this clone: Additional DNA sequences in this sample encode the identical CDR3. CDR3 DNA: TGTGCCAGCTCACCCTCGGAGAACACTGAAGCTTTCTTT. It specifies CASSPSENTEAFF. This chain connects TRBV18 to TRBJ1-1; no clear D. Trimming removed 3 bases at V and 1 base at J, with 6 bases between. The germline CDR1 and CDR2 sequences are KGHSH and LQKENI. This CDR3 has 13 amino acids. The full variable domain, rest sourced from reference TRBV18 and TRBJ1-1, is NAGVMQNPRHLVRRRGQEARLRCSPMKGHSHVYWYRQLPEEGLKFMVYLQKENIIDESGMPKERFSAEFPKEGPSILRIQQVVRGDSAAYFCASSPSENTEAFFGQGTRLTVV.

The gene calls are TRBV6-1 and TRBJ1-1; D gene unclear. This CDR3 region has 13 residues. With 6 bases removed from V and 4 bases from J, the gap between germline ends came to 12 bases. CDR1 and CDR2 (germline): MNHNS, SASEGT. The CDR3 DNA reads TGTGCCAGCAGCAGCCGGGGATTCACTGAAGCTTTCTTT. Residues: CASSSRGFTEAFF.

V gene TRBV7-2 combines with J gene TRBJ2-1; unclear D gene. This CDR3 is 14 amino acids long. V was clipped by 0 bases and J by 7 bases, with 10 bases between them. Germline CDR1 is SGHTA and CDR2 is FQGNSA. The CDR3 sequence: CASSLANSRNEQFF. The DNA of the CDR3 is TGTGCCAGCAGCTTAGCGAACTCTAGGAATGAGCAGTTCTTC.

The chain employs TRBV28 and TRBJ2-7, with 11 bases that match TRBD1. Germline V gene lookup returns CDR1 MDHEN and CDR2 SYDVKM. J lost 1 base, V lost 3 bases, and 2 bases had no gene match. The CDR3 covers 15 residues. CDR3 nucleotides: TGTGCCAGCAGTTTGGGGACAGGGGGTTCCTACGAGCAGTACTTC. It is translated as CASSLGTGGSYEQYF.

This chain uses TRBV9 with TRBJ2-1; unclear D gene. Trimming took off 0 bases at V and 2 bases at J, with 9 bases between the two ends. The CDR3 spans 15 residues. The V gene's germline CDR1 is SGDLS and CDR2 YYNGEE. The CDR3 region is CASSVGPSTYNEQFF. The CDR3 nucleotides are TGTGCCAGCAGCGTAGGCCCAAGTACCTACAATGAGCAGTTCTTC.

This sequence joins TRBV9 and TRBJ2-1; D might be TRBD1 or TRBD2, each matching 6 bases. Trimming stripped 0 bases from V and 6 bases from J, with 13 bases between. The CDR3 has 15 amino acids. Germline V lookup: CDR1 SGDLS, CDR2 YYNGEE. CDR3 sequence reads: CASSVEGGQFNEQFF. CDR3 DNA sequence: TGTGCCAGCAGCGTAGAAGGGGGGCAATTCAATGAGCAGTTCTTC.

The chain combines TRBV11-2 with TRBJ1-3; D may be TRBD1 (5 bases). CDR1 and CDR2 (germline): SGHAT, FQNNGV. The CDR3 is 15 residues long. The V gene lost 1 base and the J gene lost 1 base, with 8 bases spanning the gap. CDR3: CASSLVRGSGNTIYF. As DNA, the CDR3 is TGTGCCAGCAGCTTAGTAAGGGGATCTGGAAACACCATATATTTT.

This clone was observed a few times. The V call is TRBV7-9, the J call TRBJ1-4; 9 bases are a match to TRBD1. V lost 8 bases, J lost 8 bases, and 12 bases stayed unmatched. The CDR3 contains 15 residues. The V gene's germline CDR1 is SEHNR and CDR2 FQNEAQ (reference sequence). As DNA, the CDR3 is TGTGCCAGCCAAAAGTCGTGGACAGGGGACGAAAAACTGTTTTTT. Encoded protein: CASQKSWTGDEKLFF.

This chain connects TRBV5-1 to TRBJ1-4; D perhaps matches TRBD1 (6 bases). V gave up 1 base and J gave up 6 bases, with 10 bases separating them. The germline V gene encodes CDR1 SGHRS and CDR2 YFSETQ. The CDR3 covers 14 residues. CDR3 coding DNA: TGCGCCAGCAGCTTGAGCCAGGGGTATGAAAAACTGTTTTTT. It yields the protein CASSLSQGYEKLFF. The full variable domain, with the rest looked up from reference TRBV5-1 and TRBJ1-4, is KAGVTQTPRYLIKTRGQQVTLSCSPISGHRSVSWYQQTPGQGLQFLFEYFSETQRNKGNFPGRFSGRQFSNSRSEMNVSTLELGDSALYLCASSLSQGYEKLFFGSGTQLSVL.

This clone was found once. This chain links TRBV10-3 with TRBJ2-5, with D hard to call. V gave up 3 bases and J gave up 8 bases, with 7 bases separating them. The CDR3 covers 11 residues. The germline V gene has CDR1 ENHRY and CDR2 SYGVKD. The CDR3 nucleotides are TGTGCCATCAGTGAAGGGCGTACCCAGTACTTC. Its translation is CAISEGRTQYF.

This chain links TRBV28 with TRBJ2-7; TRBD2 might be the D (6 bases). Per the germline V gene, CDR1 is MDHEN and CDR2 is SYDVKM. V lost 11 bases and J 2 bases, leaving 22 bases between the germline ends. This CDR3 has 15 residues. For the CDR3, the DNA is TGTGCCGGCTCATCCTCCGGGACTGGCACCTACGAGCAGTACTTC. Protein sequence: CAGSSSGTGTYEQYF.

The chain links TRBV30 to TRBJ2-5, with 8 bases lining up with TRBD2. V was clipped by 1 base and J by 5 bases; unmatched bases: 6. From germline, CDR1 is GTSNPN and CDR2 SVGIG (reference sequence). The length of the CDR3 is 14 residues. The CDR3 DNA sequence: TGTGCCTGGAGTGGAGCGGGGGTTCTGGAGACCCAGTACTTC. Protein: CAWSGAGVLETQYF.

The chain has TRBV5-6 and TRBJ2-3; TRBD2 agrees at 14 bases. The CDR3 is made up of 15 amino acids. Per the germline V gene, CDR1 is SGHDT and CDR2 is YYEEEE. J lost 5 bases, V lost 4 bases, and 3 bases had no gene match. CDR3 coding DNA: TGTGCCAGCAGCCCAGGGACTAGCGGGGGAGATACGCAGTATTTT. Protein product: CASSPGTSGGDTQYF.

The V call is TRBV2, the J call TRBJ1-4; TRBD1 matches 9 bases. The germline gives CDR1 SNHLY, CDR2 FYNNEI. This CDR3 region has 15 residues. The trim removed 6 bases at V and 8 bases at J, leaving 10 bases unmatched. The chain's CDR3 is CASSLQGAPGEKLFF. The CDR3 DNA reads TGTGCCAGCAGCCTACAGGGGGCGCCCGGCGAAAAACTGTTTTTT.

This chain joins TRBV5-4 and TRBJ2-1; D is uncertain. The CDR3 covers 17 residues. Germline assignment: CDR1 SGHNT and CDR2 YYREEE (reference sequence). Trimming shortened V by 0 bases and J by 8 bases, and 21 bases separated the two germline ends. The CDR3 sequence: CASSLGHFFYNDDEQFF. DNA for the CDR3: TGTGCCAGCAGCTTGGGGCATTTCTTCTACAATGACGATGAGCAGTTCTTC.

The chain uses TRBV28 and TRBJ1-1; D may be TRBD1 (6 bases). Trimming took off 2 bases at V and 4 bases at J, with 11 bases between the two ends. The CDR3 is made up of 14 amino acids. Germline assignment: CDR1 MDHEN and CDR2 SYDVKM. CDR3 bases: TGTGCCAGCAGTTTAAGGGGGGGTGCCACTGAAGCTTTCTTT. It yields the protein CASSLRGGATEAFF.

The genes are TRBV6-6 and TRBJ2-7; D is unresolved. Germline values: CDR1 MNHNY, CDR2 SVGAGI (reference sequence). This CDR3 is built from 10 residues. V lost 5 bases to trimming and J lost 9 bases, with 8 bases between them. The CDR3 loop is CASSQLVQYF. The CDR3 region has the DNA TGTGCCAGCAGTCAGCTTGTGCAGTACTTC.

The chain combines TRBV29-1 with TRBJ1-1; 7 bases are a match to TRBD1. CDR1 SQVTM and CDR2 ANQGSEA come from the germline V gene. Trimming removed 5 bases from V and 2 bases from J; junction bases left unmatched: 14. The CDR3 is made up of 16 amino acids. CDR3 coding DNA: TGCAGCGTTCACCTCCGGACAGGCAGGCTAAACACTGAAGCTTTCTTT. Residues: CSVHLRTGRLNTEAFF.

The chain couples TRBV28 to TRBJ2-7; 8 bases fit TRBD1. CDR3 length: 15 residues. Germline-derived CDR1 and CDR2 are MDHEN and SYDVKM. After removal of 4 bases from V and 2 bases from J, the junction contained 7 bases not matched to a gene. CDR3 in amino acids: CASSSAGTGTYEQYF. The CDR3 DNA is TGTGCCAGCAGTTCCGCCGGGACAGGAACCTACGAGCAGTACTTC.

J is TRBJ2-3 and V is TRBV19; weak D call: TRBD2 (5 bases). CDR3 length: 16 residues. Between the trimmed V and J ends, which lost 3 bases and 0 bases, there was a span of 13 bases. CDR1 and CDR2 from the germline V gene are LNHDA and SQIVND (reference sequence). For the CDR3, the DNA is TGTGCCAGTAGTATGGGGTTCGGCGGGAGCACAGATACGCAGTATTTT. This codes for CASSMGFGGSTDTQYF.